This T cell receptor beta chain emerged from a study of blood T cell repertoires in COVID-19. In the study overall: COVID-19 samples, acute and convalescent, were from the United States, Italy and Spain. T cells, B-cell-depleted T cells, or PBMCs provided the cDNA or gDNA that served as material.

This CDR3 comprises 15 residues. Between the trimmed V and J ends, which lost 0 bases and 6 bases, there was a span of 12 bases. Germline V lookup: CDR1 LNHNV, CDR2 YYDKDF (reference sequence). As processed by the authors: Reference gene primer amplification gave estimated nucleated cell counts. TCRdb's copy holds only in-frame clones and misses some; the assay was immunoSEQ multiplex PCR. That table furnishes V, J and clone size, whereas the DNA furnished D and trimming. The sample records fewer than 250,000 clones, 70% to 90% being singletons. The receptor was derived from a woman of 80 years or more with acute or convalescent COVID-19. This chain joins TRBV15 and TRBJ2-1; D call uncertain. Sequenced input: peripheral blood. DNA of the CDR3: TGTGCCACCAGCAGAGAGGGTCGCGGCCCCAATGAGCAGTTCTTC. Translated, it gives CATSREGRGPNEQFF.